One and the same sample provided the 30 T cell receptor beta chains below, sequenced in a study of blood T cell repertoires in COVID-19. Clones were read by immunoSEQ multiplex PCR, and TCRdb kept only the in-frame ones, dropping some. Of fewer than 150,000 clones in the sample, 84% were seen once. Sequences were obtained from PBMCs or T cells enriched from blood (not recorded which). Source of these receptors: a man between 50 and 59 years old in a cohort exposed to, infected with or recovered from COVID-19 (not recorded which).

The CDR3, as DNA: TGTGCCAGTAGTCCCCAACTGCCCACCCTTGAGACCCAGTACTTC. Its protein product is CASSPQLPTLETQYF. The rearrangement links TRBV19 to TRBJ2-5; D uncertain. The V and J ends lost 5 bases and 5 bases respectively, with 18 bases between them. In germline, CDR1 is LNHDA, CDR2 SQIVND (reference sequence). The CDR3 contains 15 residues.

The genes are TRBV6-5 and TRBJ1-3, with D maybe TRBD1 (6 bases). The CDR3 is 14 amino acids. Germline V gene lookup returns CDR1 MNHEY and CDR2 SVGAGI. Trimming took off 6 bases at V and 0 bases at J, with 9 bases between the two ends. CDR3 bases: TGTGCCAGCAGGGTACAGGGCTCTGGAAACACCATATATTTT. Its translation is CASRVQGSGNTIYF.

The chain carries TRBV20-1 and TRBJ1-5, with D tentatively TRBD1 (5 bases). Germline-derived CDR1 and CDR2 are DFQATT and SNEGSKA (reference sequence). The CDR3 extends over 14 amino acids. V was trimmed by 3 bases and J by 6 bases, leaving 15 bases between them. The CDR3 is CSASLHQGGQPQHF. Here the CDR3 DNA reads TGCAGTGCTAGTCTTCATCAGGGCGGTCAGCCCCAGCATTTT.

V gene TRBV28 combines with J gene TRBJ2-7; possible D gene TRBD1, 6 bases. In germline, CDR1 is MDHEN, CDR2 SYDVKM. CDR3 length: 15 amino acids. V was shortened by 2 bases and J by 5 bases, with 16 bases between the two germline ends. CDR3 loop: CASSLRSRGYNEQYF. The CDR3 coding sequence is TGTGCCAGCAGTTTAAGGTCTAGGGGGTACAACGAGCAGTACTTC.

The chain has TRBV4-3 and TRBJ2-5; no clear D. V lost 0 bases and J 7 bases, leaving 6 bases between the germline ends. CDR3 size: 12 residues. The germline V gene has CDR1 LGHNA and CDR2 YSLEER. In DNA, the CDR3 is TGCGCCAGCAGCCAAGACTTCGGGACCCAGTACTTC. As protein: CASSQDFGTQYF.

This clone occurred once. V and J are TRBV19 and TRBJ1-1, with a weak D call TRBD1 (6 bases). Trimming left V 6 bases short and J 5 bases short, with 16 bases between. The CDR3 extends over 14 amino acids. Germline V gene lookup returns CDR1 LNHDA and CDR2 SQIVND (reference sequence). Here the CDR3 DNA reads TGTGCCAGTAGGGCAGGCGGGGGGCGAACTGAAGCTTTCTTT. Protein product: CASRAGGGRTEAFF.

The V call is TRBV19, the J call TRBJ1-1; D is unresolved. This CDR3 has 13 amino acids. Trimming cost V 3 bases and J 3 bases, with 8 bases left between them. Germline loops: CDR1 LNHDA, CDR2 SQIVND (reference sequence). The CDR3 DNA is TGTGCCAGTAGTATCAACAAATACACTGAAGCTTTCTTT. Amino acid sequence: CASSINKYTEAFF.

The chain is built from TRBV28 and TRBJ1-1, with TRBD1 matching over 7 bases. The V gene's germline CDR1 is MDHEN and CDR2 SYDVKM. This CDR3 region has 13 residues. V lost 6 bases and J lost 4; bases outside the gene matches: 5. CDR3 nucleotides: TGTGCCAGCAGACCCGGGACAGTCACTGAAGCTTTCTTT. This encodes CASRPGTVTEAFF.

This chain connects TRBV24-1 to TRBJ2-1; 7 bases match TRBD2. With 0 bases clipped from V and 3 bases from J, the junction kept 10 bases outside the gene matches. The CDR3 is made up of 18 amino acids. Germline V gene lookup returns CDR1 KGHDR and CDR2 SFDVKD. CDR3 DNA sequence: TGTGCCACCAGTGATTTGAAGCGGGACTTGGGGAACTACAATGAGCAGTTCTTC. Protein product: CATSDLKRDLGNYNEQFF.

This chain connects TRBV30 to TRBJ2-2; 13 bases match TRBD2. CDR3 length: 19 residues. The V segment lost 0 bases and the J segment 5 bases; nucleotides outside the gene matches: 12. Germline values: CDR1 GTSNPN, CDR2 SVGIG (reference sequence). CDR3 region: CAWSVPGTSGISRTGELFF. The CDR3, as DNA: TGTGCCTGGAGTGTTCCCGGGACTAGCGGGATCTCTAGGACCGGGGAGCTGTTTTTT.

This clone was counted between two and nine times. Here the CDR3 DNA reads TGTGCCAGCAGCTTGGTAGTTATCGGGGGGGCCTACAATGAGCAGTTCTTC. Translating it yields CASSLVVIGGAYNEQFF. This sequence joins TRBV5-6 and TRBJ2-1, with 8 bases aligning to TRBD2. The CDR3 length is 17 residues. V lost 0 bases and J lost 2; bases outside the gene matches: 7. The germline V gene encodes CDR1 SGHDT and CDR2 YYEEEE. The full variable domain, its missing parts supplied by reference TRBV5-6 and TRBJ2-1, is DAGVTQSPTHLIKTRGQQVTLRCSPKSGHDTVSWYQQALGQGPQFIFQYYEEEERQRGNFPDRFSGHQFPNYSSELNVNALLLGDSALYLCASSLVVIGGAYNEQFFGPGTRLTVL.

The V gene is TRBV2, the J gene TRBJ2-3; 11 bases match TRBD2. J was trimmed by 6 bases and V by 3 bases; bases with no gene match: 5. Per the germline V gene, CDR1 is SNHLY and CDR2 is FYNNEI. This CDR3 spans 15 amino acids. The CDR3 sequence: CASSELAGGGDTQYF. The CDR3 DNA sequence: TGTGCCAGCAGTGAGCTAGCGGGAGGAGGGGATACGCAGTATTTT.

The CDR3 DNA reads as TGTGCCAGCAGTTCGGACACATCCACTGAAGCTTTCTTT. This sequence encodes CASSSDTSTEAFF. The J gene is TRBJ1-1, the V gene TRBV7-9, with a tentative D call TRBD1 (5 bases). Germline V CDR1 and CDR2: SEHNR, FQNEAQ (reference sequence). There are 13 residues in the CDR3. Trimming stripped 6 bases from V and 4 bases from J, with 12 bases between.

Only a few counts were recorded for this clone. The chain is built from TRBV7-2 and TRBJ2-7; D ambiguous. Germline V lookup: CDR1 SGHTA, CDR2 FQGNSA. The V gene lost 1 base and the J gene lost 3 bases, with 10 bases spanning the gap. This CDR3 comprises 14 residues. The CDR3: CASSLVASGYEQYF. The CDR3 DNA is TGTGCCAGCAGCTTAGTCGCTAGTGGCTACGAGCAGTACTTC.

The rearrangement joins TRBV11-2 to TRBJ2-5; 9 bases map to TRBD1. The CDR3 covers 14 residues. The V and J ends lost 5 bases and 2 bases, in that order; junction bases with no gene match: 3. Germline assignment: CDR1 SGHAT and CDR2 FQNNGV. For the CDR3, the DNA is TGTGCCAGCAGCCAAGGACAGGGGCAAGAGACCCAGTACTTC. It specifies CASSQGQGQETQYF.

The CDR3 DNA follows: TGTGCCAGCAGCACTACAGGGGGCTCCGACTACGAGCAGTACTTC. Translation gives CASSTTGGSDYEQYF. The chain combines TRBV5-4 with TRBJ2-7, with 9 nucleotides matching TRBD1. Germline assignment: CDR1 SGHNT and CDR2 YYREEE (reference sequence). This CDR3 comprises 15 residues. The V and J ends lost 4 bases and 3 bases, in that order; junction bases with no gene match: 8.

The rearrangement joins TRBV15 to TRBJ1-4; 7 bases fit TRBD1. Germline CDR1 reads LNHNV; CDR2 reads YYDKDF (reference sequence). The length of the CDR3 is 16 residues. With 1 base clipped from V and 8 bases from J, the junction kept 10 bases outside the gene matches. CDR3 amino acids: CATSRVGPGGGEKLFF. For the CDR3, the DNA is TGTGCCACCAGCAGAGTCGGGCCAGGGGGAGGAGAAAAACTGTTTTTT.

This clone appeared a few times. The chain joins TRBV19 to TRBJ1-5, with a possible D match to TRBD1 (6 bases). Germline CDR1 LNHDA, CDR2 SQIVND (reference sequence). This CDR3 comprises 16 residues. Trimming took 6 bases from V and 1 from J, leaving 16 bases between them. The CDR3 coding sequence is TGTGCCAGTAGAAACAGGGAGATTGGGAGCAATCAGCCCCAGCATTTT. The encoded protein is CASRNREIGSNQPQHF.

The chain recombines TRBV5-1 with TRBJ1-3, with 9 bases matching TRBD1. The length of the CDR3 is 17 residues. Trimming at V came to 4 bases and at J to 0 bases, leaving 8 bases not matched to a gene. From germline, CDR1 is SGHRS and CDR2 YFSETQ. Here the CDR3 DNA reads TGCGCCAGCAGCCCGTGGACAGGGGCCAGCTCTGGAAACACCATATATTTT. Translation gives CASSPWTGASSGNTIYF.

The chain carries TRBV6-5 and TRBJ2-1; TRBD2 agrees at 8 bases. Germline V gene lookup returns CDR1 MNHEY and CDR2 SVGAGI. The CDR3 length is 12 residues. The junction had 5 bases not matched to a gene; V was cut back by 2 bases and J by 14 bases. The CDR3 is CASSYGSGSEFF. CDR3 sequence (DNA): TGTGCCAGCAGTTACGGCAGCGGGAGTGAGTTCTTC.

This chain links TRBV5-4 with TRBJ1-1, with 9 bases that match TRBD1. Germline V CDR1 and CDR2: SGHNT, YYREEE (reference sequence). CDR3 length: 17 amino acids. Trimming at V came to 3 bases and at J to 0 bases, leaving 9 bases not matched to a gene. CDR3 nucleotide sequence: TGTGCCAGCAGCTCTTGGACAGGGGTACTCATGAACACTGAAGCTTTCTTT. Encoded protein: CASSSWTGVLMNTEAFF.

CDR3 DNA: TGCGCCAGCAGCGAAAGCGGGAGCGGTCTGGGTGAGCAGTTCTTC. It specifies CASSESGSGLGEQFF. V is TRBV4-1 and J is TRBJ2-1, with 8 nucleotides matching TRBD2. Germline CDR1 reads MGHRA; CDR2 reads YSYEKL. There are 15 residues in the CDR3. V shed 5 bases, J shed 9 bases, and the junction held 12 bases outside the gene matches.

The CDR3 here is CASSLATSWTVTKLFF. CDR3 sequence (DNA): TGTGCCAGCAGCTTGGCTACTTCCTGGACAGTGACCAAACTGTTTTTT. This sequence joins TRBV5-8 and TRBJ1-4; weak D call: TRBD1 (6 bases). This CDR3 region has 16 residues. The germline CDR1 and CDR2 sequences are SGHTS and YDEGEE. The V gene lost 0 bases and the J gene lost 11 bases, with 20 bases spanning the gap.

Comments on this clone: Other nucleotide sequences in the sample specify the same CDR3. V gene TRBV19 combines with J gene TRBJ2-7; D remains ambiguous. Germline CDR1 is LNHDA and CDR2 is SQIVND (reference sequence). V dropped 2 bases and J dropped 2 bases, with 7 bases sitting between them. The CDR3 contains 13 residues. CDR3 nucleotides: TGTGCCAGTAGTATATCAGGTCCCTACGAGCAGTACTTC. Amino acids: CASSISGPYEQYF.

The CDR3 bases are TGTGCCAGTAGGGGATTGCCGGGACAGGGTCCCAACGAGCAGTACTTC. Its protein product is CASRGLPGQGPNEQYF. This chain connects TRBV19 to TRBJ2-7; 9 positions match TRBD1. Germline V gives CDR1 LNHDA, CDR2 SQIVND (reference sequence). V lost 6 bases and J lost 5; bases outside the gene matches: 14. The CDR3 loop spans 16 amino acids.

The sample holds one count of this clone. The chain has TRBV23-1 and TRBJ2-7, with 8 bases fitting TRBD1. TRBV23-1 is reported as an ORF; its role is uncertain. V lost 6 bases to trimming and J lost 3 bases; unmatched junction nucleotides: 4. This CDR3 contains 13 residues. CDR3 sequence reads: CASSPGQVYEQYF. In DNA form, the CDR3 reads TGCGCCAGCAGCCCGGGACAGGTCTACGAGCAGTACTTC.

This chain joins TRBV27 and TRBJ1-5, with D possibly TRBD1 on 5 matching bases. The CDR3 has 14 amino acids. CDR1 is MNHEY and CDR2 is SMNVEV in the germline V gene (reference sequence). The V and J ends lost 3 bases and 7 bases respectively, with 13 bases between them. The CDR3 protein is CASSLRVGGQPQHF. CDR3 nucleotide sequence: TGTGCCAGCAGTTTGAGGGTTGGGGGGCAGCCCCAGCATTTT.

The CDR3 region is CASSLYGELFF. CDR3 DNA sequence: TGCGCCAGCAGCTTATACGGGGAGCTGTTTTTT. V gene TRBV5-1 combines with J gene TRBJ2-2; D is ambiguous. Trimming cost V 2 bases and J 7 bases, with 3 bases left between them. From germline, CDR1 is SGHRS and CDR2 YFSETQ. This CDR3 contains 11 residues.

The chain is built from TRBV7-9 and TRBJ2-1, with D tentatively TRBD2 (6 bases). V lost 3 bases and J lost 12, with 12 bases in between. From germline, CDR1 is SEHNR and CDR2 FQNEAQ (reference sequence). The CDR3 is made up of 12 amino acids. The CDR3: CASSFEAGRQFF. Written as DNA, the CDR3 is TGTGCCAGCAGCTTCGAGGCCGGGAGGCAGTTCTTC.

This sequence joins TRBV28 and TRBJ2-5; 9 positions match TRBD2. J was trimmed by 4 bases and V by 4 bases; bases with no gene match: 7. CDR3 length: 15 residues. Looked up from germline, CDR1 is MDHEN and CDR2 is SYDVKM. The chain's CDR3 is CASSSYSGGRETQYF. The CDR3 bases are TGTGCCAGCAGTTCCTATAGCGGGGGCCGAGAGACCCAGTACTTC.